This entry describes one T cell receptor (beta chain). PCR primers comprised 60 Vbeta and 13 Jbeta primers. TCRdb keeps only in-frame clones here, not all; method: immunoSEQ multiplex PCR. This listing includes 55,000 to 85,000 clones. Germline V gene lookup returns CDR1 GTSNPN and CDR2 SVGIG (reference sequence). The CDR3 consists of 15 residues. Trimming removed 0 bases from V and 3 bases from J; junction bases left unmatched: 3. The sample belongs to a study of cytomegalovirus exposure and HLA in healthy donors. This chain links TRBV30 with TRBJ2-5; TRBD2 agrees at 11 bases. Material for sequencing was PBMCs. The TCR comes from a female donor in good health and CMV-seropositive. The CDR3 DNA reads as TGTGCCTGGAGTGTAAGGGGACTAGCGGAAGAGACCCAGTACTTC. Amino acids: CAWSVRGLAEETQYF.